The 23 T cell receptor beta chains listed next were all sequenced from one sample in a study of molecular identifiers for immune sequencing clone quantification. TCRdb re-called the PCR reads with MiXCR, one entry per CDR3 protein. Of about 500,000 distinct CDR3 sequences in the sample, 25% were seen once. Input material: naive CD8+ T cells from blood, with Jurkat cell RNA spiked in. Regarding subset: FACS-sorted CD8+CD4-CCR7+CD45RA+ naive T cells. These receptors came from a human donor in good health. Some libraries in this study had Jurkat cell RNA spiked in.

This sequence joins TRBV5-5 and TRBJ2-7, with D maybe TRBD1 (6 bases). Germline V CDR1 and CDR2: SGHKS, YYEKEE (reference sequence). This CDR3 spans 14 amino acids. V gave up 4 bases and J gave up 2 bases, with 13 bases separating them. The CDR3 nucleotides read TGTGCCAGCAGCCCCGAGGGACATGCCTACGAGCAGTACTTC. This gives the protein CASSPEGHAYEQYF.

Many counts were recorded for this clonotype. V gene TRBV5-6 combines with J gene TRBJ2-7; D is unresolved. From germline, CDR1 is SGHDT and CDR2 YYEEEE. CDR3 size: 12 residues. V was cut by 3 bases and J by 0 bases, with 4 bases left in between. This chain's CDR3 is CASSSFSYEQYF. In DNA form, the CDR3 reads TGTGCCAGCAGCTCCTTCTCCTACGAGCAGTACTTC.

The sample holds a few counts of this clonotype. The chain is built from TRBV7-6 and TRBJ2-5, with D perhaps matching TRBD2 (6 bases). Germline V lookup: CDR1 SGHVS, CDR2 FNYEAQ. Trimming left V 1 base short and J 1 base short, with 31 bases between. The CDR3 covers 22 residues. In DNA form, the CDR3 reads TGTGCCAGCAGCTTAGGGCCAGGCCAAAGCGGCGGGGAAGTCGGTGTCCAAGAGACCCAGTACTTC. Protein: CASSLGPGQSGGEVGVQETQYF.

In its sample, this clonotype was seen many times. This chain links TRBV29-1 with TRBJ2-4; D is ambiguous. Trimming stripped 6 bases from V and 0 bases from J, with 9 bases between. Germline V CDR1 and CDR2: SQVTM, ANQGSEA. This CDR3 contains 13 residues. The CDR3 region is CSVVTVAKNIQYF. CDR3 bases: TGCAGCGTCGTAACGGTAGCCAAAAACATTCAGTACTTC.

This clonotype was seen only a few times. The rearrangement uses TRBV6-2 or TRBV6-3 and TRBJ1-2, with unresolved D. The CDR3 extends over 13 amino acids. Germline-derived CDR1 and CDR2 are MNHEY and SVGEGT. Trimming stripped 4 bases from V and 4 bases from J, with 10 bases between. CDR3 nucleotides: TGTGCCAGCAGTTCTTCAGCTGTCTATGGCTACACCTTC. As protein: CASSSSAVYGYTF.

The table lists this clonotype with a few counts. This chain uses TRBV6-2 or TRBV6-3 with TRBJ1-1, with unresolved D. Trimming took off 3 bases at V and 4 bases at J, with 9 bases between the two ends. CDR3 length: 13 amino acids. Per the germline V gene, CDR1 is MNHEY and CDR2 is SVGEGT. CDR3 residues: CASSYAATTEAFF. The CDR3 region has the DNA TGTGCCAGCAGTTATGCGGCGACCACTGAAGCTTTCTTT.

A few counts support this clonotype. The rearrangement uses TRBV10-3 and TRBJ2-2; TRBD2 is a possible D gene (6 bases). Deletions cut 0 bases from V and 1 base from J, with 6 bases between. The V gene's germline CDR1 is ENHRY and CDR2 SYGVKD. The CDR3 sequence is 15 residues long. CDR3 sequence reads: CAISESGGNTGELFF. DNA for the CDR3: TGTGCCATCAGTGAGTCGGGAGGGAACACCGGGGAGCTGTTTTTT.

This clonotype was picked up many times. The chain recombines TRBV12-3 or TRBV12-4 with TRBJ2-1; 8 bases fit TRBD2. CDR3 length: 15 residues. V lost 4 bases to trimming and J lost 8 bases; unmatched junction nucleotides: 10. The CDR3: CASSSAFGLADEQFF. CDR3 nucleotides: TGTGCCAGCAGTTCTGCCTTCGGACTAGCTGATGAGCAGTTCTTC.

This clonotype has only a few counts. This chain connects TRBV9 to TRBJ2-1; unclear D gene. The V end lost 3 bases, the J end lost 5 bases, and 9 bases lay between the germline ends. The CDR3 sequence is 13 residues long. Germline V CDR1 and CDR2: SGDLS, YYNGEE. The CDR3 coding sequence is TGTGCCAGCAGCGGGTGGGCCGACAATGAGCAGTTCTTC. Amino acids: CASSGWADNEQFF.

This clonotype occurred a few times. This chain uses TRBV24-1 with TRBJ2-3; 10 bases agree with TRBD1. The V gene end was trimmed by 8 bases and the J gene end by 2 bases; junction bases not matched to a gene: 3. The CDR3 is 14 amino acids. CDR1 is KGHDR and CDR2 is SFDVKD in the germline V gene. In nucleotides, the CDR3 is TGTGCCACCACCGGACAGGGGGTCACAGATACGCAGTATTTT. Residues: CATTGQGVTDTQYF.

This clonotype appeared a few times. This chain uses TRBV24-1 with TRBJ2-1, with 9 nucleotides matching TRBD2. The ends lost 4 bases at V and 9 bases at J; junction bases unmatched: 12. Germline CDR1 KGHDR, CDR2 SFDVKD. The CDR3 is 16 residues long. CDR3 sequence: CATSDLASELAGEQFF. CDR3 DNA sequence: TGTGCCACCAGTGACCTTGCCTCTGAACTAGCGGGTGAGCAGTTCTTC.

Concerning this clonotype: Just one base apart from a much larger clone, this may be a read error. The gene calls are TRBV12-3 or TRBV12-4 and TRBJ2-7; 7 nucleotides match TRBD1. The CDR3 is made up of 14 amino acids. CDR3 DNA: TGTGCCAGCAGTTCACCGGGACAGCCCTACGAGCAGTGCTTC. Translating gives CASSSPGQPYEQCF.

This clonotype was recorded at least ten times. V and J are TRBV9 and TRBJ2-2; no clear D gene. CDR1 is SGDLS and CDR2 is YYNGEE in the germline V gene. Trimming pared 3 bases from V and 6 bases from J, leaving 6 bases between. The CDR3 has 12 amino acids. The chain's CDR3 is CASSEASGELFF. In DNA form, the CDR3 reads TGTGCCAGCAGCGAGGCTTCCGGGGAGCTGTTTTTT.

This chain links TRBV12-3 or TRBV12-4 with TRBJ2-1; D might be TRBD2 (5 bases). V was pared by 4 bases and J by 8 bases, with 21 bases between. The CDR3 consists of 16 residues. CDR3 in amino acids: CASSSGSPYSSYEQFF. Here the CDR3 DNA reads TGTGCCAGCAGTTCGGGGAGCCCGTATTCCTCCTATGAGCAGTTCTTC.

Worth noting for this clonotype: A much larger clone sits a single nucleotide away, making a read error possible. The chain is built from TRBV7-2 and TRBJ2-5, with no clear D. CDR3 length: 14 amino acids. CDR1 is SGHTA, CDR2 FQGNSA, per germline. The CDR3 nucleotides are TGTGCCAGCAGCCTGGGAATGGGCCAAGAGGCCCAGTACTTC. It encodes CASSLGMGQEAQYF.

V gene TRBV6-5 combines with J gene TRBJ2-3; D is tentatively TRBD1 or TRBD2 (5 bases each). Germline assignment: CDR1 MNHEY and CDR2 SVGAGI. This CDR3 spans 15 amino acids. V was clipped by 5 bases and J by 4 bases, with 16 bases between them. CDR3 coding DNA: TGTGCCAGCAGTCCTCGCGACAGCGGCGCAGATACGCAGTATTTT. Protein product: CASSPRDSGADTQYF.

This clonotype was found a few times. This sequence joins TRBV11-2 and TRBJ2-3; D possibly uses TRBD1 or TRBD2 (5 bases each). V was shortened by 5 bases and J by 0 bases, with 12 bases between the two germline ends. Germline V lookup: CDR1 SGHAT, CDR2 FQNNGV. This CDR3 is built from 15 residues. The CDR3 DNA sequence: TGTGCCAGCAGCGCACGGGGCCTTAGCACAGATACGCAGTATTTT. This gives the protein CASSARGLSTDTQYF.

This clonotype was observed at least ten times. The chain employs TRBV19 and TRBJ2-7; D perhaps matches TRBD1 (5 bases). The CDR3 length is 13 residues. V lost 9 bases and J 3 bases, leaving 15 bases between the germline ends. Per the germline V gene, CDR1 is LNHDA and CDR2 is SQIVND (reference sequence). The CDR3 sequence is CASSSRQGYEQYF. The CDR3 nucleotides are TGTGCCAGCAGTTCCAGGCAGGGCTACGAGCAGTACTTC.

This clonotype turned up a few times. V is TRBV4-3 and J is TRBJ2-7; possible D gene TRBD1, 6 bases. This CDR3 contains 15 residues. With 0 bases removed from V and 4 bases from J, the gap between germline ends came to 13 bases. The germline gives CDR1 LGHNA, CDR2 YSLEER. The CDR3 loop is CASSQDAGTNYEQYF. CDR3 sequence (DNA): TGCGCCAGCAGCCAAGACGCCGGGACAAATTACGAGCAGTACTTC.

This clonotype turned up a few times. The chain employs TRBV11-2 and TRBJ2-5, with a weak D call TRBD2 (5 bases). CDR3 length: 17 amino acids. V was shortened by 1 base and J by 2 bases, with 17 bases between the two germline ends. Germline CDR1 reads SGHAT; CDR2 reads FQNNGV. As DNA, the CDR3 is TGTGCCAGCAGCTTAGGGAAGGCAGGACTGGGGCAAGAGACCCAGTACTTC. It codes for CASSLGKAGLGQETQYF.

This clonotype was counted a few times. V gene TRBV6-5 combines with J gene TRBJ2-1; D may be TRBD2 (7 bases). Trimming shortened V by 6 bases and J by 4 bases, and 13 bases separated the two germline ends. The V gene's germline CDR1 is MNHEY and CDR2 SVGAGI. This CDR3 spans 14 amino acids. The CDR3 DNA sequence: TGTGCCAGCAGGGTCGGGGGGCTATACAATGAGCAGTTCTTC. It encodes CASRVGGLYNEQFF.

On this clonotype: A much more abundant neighbour one base away suggests this may be a read error. The J gene is TRBJ1-5, the V gene TRBV28; D is possibly TRBD1 (6 bases). Trimming pared 11 bases from V and 0 bases from J, leaving 17 bases between. The CDR3 runs to 15 residues. CDR1 MDHEN and CDR2 SYDVKM come from the germline V gene. The CDR3 DNA is TGTGCCCGTCAATCGGACAGCCTTAGCAATCAGCCCCAGCATTTT. This gives the protein CARQSDSLSNQPQHF.

The V call is TRBV7-6, the J call TRBJ2-1; 9 nucleotides align to TRBD1. This CDR3 has 14 amino acids. Germline CDR1 and CDR2: SGHVS and FNYEAQ. V dropped 4 bases and J dropped 7; count of bases not matched to a gene: 5. CDR3 protein: CASSYRQGGNEQFF. Written as DNA, the CDR3 is TGTGCCAGCAGCTACAGACAGGGGGGAAATGAGCAGTTCTTC.